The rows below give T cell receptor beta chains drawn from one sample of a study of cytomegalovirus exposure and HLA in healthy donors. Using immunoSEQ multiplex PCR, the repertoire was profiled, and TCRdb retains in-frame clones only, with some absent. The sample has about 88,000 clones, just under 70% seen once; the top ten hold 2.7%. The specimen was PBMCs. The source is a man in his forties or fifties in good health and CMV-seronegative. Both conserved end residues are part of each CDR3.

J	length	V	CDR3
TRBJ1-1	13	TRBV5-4	CASSPQGHTEAFF
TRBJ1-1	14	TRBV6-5	CASSTGDRNTEAFF
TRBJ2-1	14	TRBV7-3	CASSLAGSANEQFF
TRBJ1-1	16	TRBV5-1	CASSLMGTGDGTEAFF
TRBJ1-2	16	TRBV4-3	CASSQGAGKTNYGYTF
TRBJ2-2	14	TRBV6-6	CASRASANTGELFF
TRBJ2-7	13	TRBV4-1	CASSRQGSYEQYF
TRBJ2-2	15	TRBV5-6	CASSYAQIGAGELFF
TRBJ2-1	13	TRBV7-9	CASSLIGGNEQFF
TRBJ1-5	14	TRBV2	CASSLGGRGSPQHF
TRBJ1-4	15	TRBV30	CAWSVYRGANEKLFF
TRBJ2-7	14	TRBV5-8	CASSYVGRAYEQYF
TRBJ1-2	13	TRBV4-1	CASSQQGWYGYTF
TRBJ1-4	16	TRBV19	CASSIGPGGTNEKLFF
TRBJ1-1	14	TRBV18	CASSEDRGVTEAFF
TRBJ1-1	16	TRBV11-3	CASSLEVTGGNTEAFF
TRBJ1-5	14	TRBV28	CASTSVGVRQPQHF
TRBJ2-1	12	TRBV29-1	CSVGTSGNEQFF
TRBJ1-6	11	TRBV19	CASSMGYPLHF
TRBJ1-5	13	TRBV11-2	CASSLGLRQPQHF
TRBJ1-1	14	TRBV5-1	CASSLQGSNTEAFF
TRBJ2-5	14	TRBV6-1	CASSRTPTLETQYF
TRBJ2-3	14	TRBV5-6	CASSLEQGQDTQYF
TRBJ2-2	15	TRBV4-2	CASSLGQGAAGELFF